Sequencing of this T cell receptor (beta chain) was carried out in a study of T-cell memory formation after mild COVID-19. For the study at large: Largely, TCR clusters stayed within a single donor.

Findings and limits, study-wide: The finding that pre-infection memory included some responding clones suggested that cross-reactive memory joined. Contracting CD4+ clones were located mainly in CM and EM, and CD8+ clones in EMRA.

The CDR3 is 13 amino acids. V was shortened by 3 bases and J by 7 bases, with 11 bases between the two germline ends. Germline assignment: CDR1 KGHDR and CDR2 SFDVKD. Comment on this clonotype: Antigen unknown.

TCRalpha and TCRbeta libraries used 5'RACE with constant-segment primers and UMIs. MiXCR was run by TCRdb on the 5' RACE reads, yielding one entry per CDR3 protein. Of about 410,000 distinct CDR3 sequences listed, approximately 19% are singletons. What was sequenced was PBMCs or a T cell subset sorted from them (not recorded which). The source of this sequence is a man between 18 and 35 years old who had mild COVID-19 (a few samples of this study predate the infection). Cell type and time point are not known. The J gene is TRBJ1-2, the V gene TRBV24-1; D not resolved. CDR3 region: CATSDGPYGGYTF. The CDR3 DNA follows: TGTGCCACCAGTGATGGGCCGTACGGTGGCTACACCTTC.